This TCR beta chain emerged from a study of beta chain features in type 1 diabetes. Study results and caveats: Patients showed naive, central memory and Treg TCRB repertoires that appeared more similar than those of healthy donors. People with Type 1 diabetes carried modestly yet significantly shorter TCRB CDR3s in all four CD4+ subsets.

Expressed TCRB transcripts got sequenced, as all isolated RNA was reverse transcribed. Data came from immunoSEQ multiplex PCR; TCRdb stores just in-frame clones and leaves some out. This sample has 300,000 to 350,000 clones; about 13% occur once, and the top ten carry roughly 0.015%. Losses at the gene ends were 4 bases for V and 4 bases for J; bases not matched to a gene: 7. Germline CDR1 is GTSNPN and CDR2 is SVGIG (reference sequence). The CDR3 is 13 residues long. On this clone: Its specificity is unknown.

The sequencing sample was made of naive CD4+ T cells from blood. The TCR sequence derives from a young woman with type 1 diabetes. The rearrangement uses TRBV30 and TRBJ2-7, with 7 bases that match TRBD1. CDR3 nucleotide sequence: TGTGCCTGGATCGAAGGGGGCAATTACGAGCAGTACTTC. This codes for CAWIEGGNYEQYF.